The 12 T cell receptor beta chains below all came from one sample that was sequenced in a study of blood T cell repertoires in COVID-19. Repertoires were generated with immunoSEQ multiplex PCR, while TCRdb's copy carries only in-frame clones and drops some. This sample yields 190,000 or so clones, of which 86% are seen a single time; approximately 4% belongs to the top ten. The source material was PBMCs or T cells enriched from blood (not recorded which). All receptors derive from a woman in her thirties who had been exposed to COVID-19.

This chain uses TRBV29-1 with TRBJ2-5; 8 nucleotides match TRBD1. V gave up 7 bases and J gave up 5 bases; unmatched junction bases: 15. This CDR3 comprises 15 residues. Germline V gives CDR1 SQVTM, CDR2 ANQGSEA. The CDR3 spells CSAGRVQGARETQYF. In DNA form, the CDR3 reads TGCAGCGCAGGTCGAGTGCAGGGGGCGCGGGAGACCCAGTACTTC.

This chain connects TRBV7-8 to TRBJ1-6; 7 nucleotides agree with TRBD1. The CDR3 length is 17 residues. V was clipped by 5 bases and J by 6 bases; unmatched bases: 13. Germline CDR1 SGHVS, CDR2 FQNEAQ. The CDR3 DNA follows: TGTGCCAGCAGCCCATATCTGTCCCGGGACAGTAATTCACCCCTCCACTTT. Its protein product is CASSPYLSRDSNSPLHF.

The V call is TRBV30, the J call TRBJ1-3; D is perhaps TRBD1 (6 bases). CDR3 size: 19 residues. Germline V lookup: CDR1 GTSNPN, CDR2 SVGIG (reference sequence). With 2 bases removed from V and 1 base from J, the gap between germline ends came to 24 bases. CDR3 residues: CAWSTTGIRPIRSGNTIYF. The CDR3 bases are TGTGCCTGGAGTACAACAGGGATTCGCCCTATAAGGTCTGGAAACACCATATATTTT.

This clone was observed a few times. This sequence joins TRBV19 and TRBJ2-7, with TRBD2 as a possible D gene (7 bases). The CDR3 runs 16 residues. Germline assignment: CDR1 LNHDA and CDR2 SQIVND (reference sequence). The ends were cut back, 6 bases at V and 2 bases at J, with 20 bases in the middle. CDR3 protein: CASRLSGGLTAYEQYF. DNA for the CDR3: TGTGCCAGTAGACTTTCCGGGGGGCTTACAGCCTACGAGCAGTACTTC.

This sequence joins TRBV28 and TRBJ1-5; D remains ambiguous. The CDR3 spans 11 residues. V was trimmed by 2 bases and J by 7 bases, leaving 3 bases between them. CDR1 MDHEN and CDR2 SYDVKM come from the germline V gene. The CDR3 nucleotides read TGTGCCAGCAGTTTAGGCCAGCCCCAGCATTTT. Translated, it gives CASSLGQPQHF.

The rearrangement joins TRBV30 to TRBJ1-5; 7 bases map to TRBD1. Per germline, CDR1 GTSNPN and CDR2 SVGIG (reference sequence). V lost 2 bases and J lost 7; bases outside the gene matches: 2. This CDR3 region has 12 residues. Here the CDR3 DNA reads TGTGCCTGGAGTCAGGGGGGACAGCCCCAGCATTTT. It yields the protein CAWSQGGQPQHF. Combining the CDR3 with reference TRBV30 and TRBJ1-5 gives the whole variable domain SQTIHQWPATLVQPVGSPLSLECTVEGTSNPNLYWYRQAAGRGLQLLFYSVGIGQISSEVPQNLSASRPQDRQFILSSKKLLLSDSGFYLCAWSQGGQPQHFGDGTRLSIL.

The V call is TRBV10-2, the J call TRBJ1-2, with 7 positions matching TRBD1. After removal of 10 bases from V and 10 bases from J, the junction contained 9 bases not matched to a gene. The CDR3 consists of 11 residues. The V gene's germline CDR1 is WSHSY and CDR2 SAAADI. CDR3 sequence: CATSRQGAYTF. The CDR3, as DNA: TGCGCCACCTCCCGACAGGGCGCCTACACCTTC.

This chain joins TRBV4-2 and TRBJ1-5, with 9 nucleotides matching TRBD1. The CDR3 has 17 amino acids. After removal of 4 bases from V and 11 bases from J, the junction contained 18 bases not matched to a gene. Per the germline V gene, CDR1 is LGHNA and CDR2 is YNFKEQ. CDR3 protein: CASSPRSENRGRRAQHF. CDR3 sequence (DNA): TGTGCCAGCAGCCCACGAAGTGAAAACAGGGGGCGAAGGGCCCAGCATTTT.

In nucleotides, the CDR3 is TGTGCCAGCAGCCAACCTGGGCGCACTGAAGCTTTCTTT. Translated: CASSQPGRTEAFF. This chain links TRBV3-1 (or the pseudogene TRBV3-2) with TRBJ1-1; D unclear. CDR1 and CDR2 from the germline V gene are LGHDT and YNNKEL (reference sequence). The ends were cut back, 2 bases at V and 4 bases at J, with 8 bases in the middle. The length of the CDR3 is 13 residues.

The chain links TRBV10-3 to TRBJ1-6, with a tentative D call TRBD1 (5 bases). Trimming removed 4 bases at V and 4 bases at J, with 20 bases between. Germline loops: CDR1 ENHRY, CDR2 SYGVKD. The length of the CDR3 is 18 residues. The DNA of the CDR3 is TGTGCCATCAGTGCTGACATGCGGGGCCAGGTTTATAATTCACCCCTCCACTTT. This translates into CAISADMRGQVYNSPLHF.

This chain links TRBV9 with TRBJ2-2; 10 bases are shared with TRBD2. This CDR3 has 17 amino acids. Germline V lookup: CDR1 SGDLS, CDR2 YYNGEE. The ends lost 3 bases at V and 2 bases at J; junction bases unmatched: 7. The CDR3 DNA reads TGTGCCAGCAGCGATCCTAGCGGGGGCACAAACACCGGGGAGCTGTTTTTT. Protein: CASSDPSGGTNTGELFF.

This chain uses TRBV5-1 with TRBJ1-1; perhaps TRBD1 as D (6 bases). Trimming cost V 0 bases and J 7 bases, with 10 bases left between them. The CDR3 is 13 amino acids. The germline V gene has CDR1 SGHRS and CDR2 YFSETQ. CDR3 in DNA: TGCGCCAGCAGCTTGGCAGGGGCGTTTGAAGCTTTCTTT. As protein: CASSLAGAFEAFF.